These 25 T cell receptor beta chains originate from one sample sequenced in a study of Ad26.COV2.S vaccination and SARS-CoV-2 variants. Using immunoSEQ multiplex PCR, the repertoire was profiled, and TCRdb retains in-frame clones only, with some absent. In the table there are approximately 400,000 clones, about 91% of which are singletons. The sequences come from peripheral blood, collected after recovery from COVID-19. The origin of the receptors is a human donor who had recovered from COVID-19.

The V gene is TRBV29-1, the J gene TRBJ2-1, with 9 bases fitting TRBD1. The CDR3 extends over 13 amino acids. Germline V CDR1 and CDR2: SQVTM, ANQGSEA. V lost 6 bases and J lost 8; bases outside the gene matches: 8. The DNA for the CDR3 is TGCAGCGTGGAAATCCGGACAGGGGATGAGCAGTTCTTC. It encodes CSVEIRTGDEQFF.

The DNA of the CDR3 is TGTGCCAGCAGCTTAGGATCGGGACACTCCTACGAGCAGTACTTC. The encoded protein is CASSLGSGHSYEQYF. The rearrangement links TRBV7-8 to TRBJ2-7; tentative D call: TRBD1 (6 bases). V lost 1 base to trimming and J lost 0 bases, with 10 bases between them. The CDR3 spans 15 residues. Germline V gene sequence: CDR1 SGHVS, CDR2 FQNEAQ.

The gene calls are TRBV7-2 and TRBJ2-7; D gene unclear. Germline CDR1 SGHTA, CDR2 FQGNSA. V was shortened by 1 base and J by 0 bases, with 13 bases between the two germline ends. The length of the CDR3 is 16 residues. CDR3 loop: CASSLDIGQSSYEQYF. The CDR3 nucleotides read TGTGCCAGCAGCTTAGATATAGGTCAGAGCTCCTACGAGCAGTACTTC.

CDR3 coding DNA: TGTGCCAGCAGTGGGACTATGTCGAATGAGCAGTTCTTC. Protein: CASSGTMSNEQFF. The rearrangement uses TRBV27 and TRBJ2-1; 7 bases are shared with TRBD2. The length of the CDR3 is 13 residues. V trimming: 5 bases; J trimming: 7 bases; junction bases outside the gene matches: 5. CDR1 MNHEY and CDR2 SMNVEV come from the germline V gene (reference sequence).

The rearrangement uses TRBV18 and TRBJ2-7; D is undetermined. The germline V and J ends were trimmed by 3 bases and 3 bases, with 9 bases remaining between them. Germline values: CDR1 KGHSH, CDR2 LQKENI. The CDR3 consists of 13 residues. The CDR3 is CASSPEGLYEQYF. In DNA form, the CDR3 reads TGTGCCAGCTCACCCGAAGGCCTCTACGAGCAGTACTTC.

This chain connects TRBV5-1 to TRBJ2-3; D is possibly TRBD1 or TRBD2 (5 bases each). The germline V and J ends were trimmed by 4 bases and 3 bases, with 9 bases remaining between them. There are 13 residues in the CDR3. Germline CDR1 and CDR2: SGHRS and YFSETQ. DNA of the CDR3: TGCGCCAGCAGCGGGACGGCGACAGATACGCAGTATTTT. It translates to CASSGTATDTQYF.

The gene calls are TRBV2 and TRBJ1-5; 7 nucleotides agree with TRBD1. After removal of 4 bases from V and 3 bases from J, the junction contained 6 bases not matched to a gene. Germline lookup yields CDR1 SNHLY and CDR2 FYNNEI. The CDR3 contains 15 residues. CDR3 residues: CASSGQGHSNQPQHF. CDR3 sequence (DNA): TGTGCCAGCAGTGGACAGGGTCATTCCAATCAGCCCCAGCATTTT.

CDR3 protein: CASSYRGEADTQYF. The CDR3 nucleotides are TGTGCCAGCAGCTATAGGGGAGAGGCAGATACGCAGTATTTT. The rearrangement joins TRBV7-9 to TRBJ2-3, with D perhaps being TRBD1 or TRBD2 (5 bases each). Trimming removed 4 bases at V and 4 bases at J, with 12 bases between. There are 14 residues in the CDR3. CDR1 and CDR2 (germline): SEHNR, FQNEAQ (reference sequence).

This clone showed up just once. The V gene is TRBV29-1, the J gene TRBJ1-1, with TRBD1 matching over 8 bases. After removal of 5 bases from V and 5 bases from J, the junction contained 7 bases not matched to a gene. This CDR3 is 13 amino acids long. CDR1 and CDR2 (germline): SQVTM, ANQGSEA. CDR3 protein: CSVPFHRGTEAFF. CDR3 coding DNA: TGCAGCGTTCCTTTCCACAGGGGGACTGAAGCTTTCTTT.

The rearrangement uses TRBV5-6 and TRBJ2-7, with D perhaps given as TRBD1 or TRBD2 (5 bases each). This CDR3 spans 14 amino acids. Germline CDR1 reads SGHDT; CDR2 reads YYEEEE. V lost 7 bases and J lost 2, with 16 bases in between. The CDR3 reads CASRQWGSTYEQYF. In DNA, the CDR3 is TGTGCCAGCCGACAATGGGGGTCGACCTACGAGCAGTACTTC.

The rearrangement joins TRBV18 to TRBJ2-5; 7 bases line up with TRBD1. The CDR3 covers 13 residues. Germline trimming cut 4 bases from V and 3 bases from J; bases unmatched to any gene: 2. CDR1 and CDR2 from the germline V gene are KGHSH and LQKENI. The CDR3 DNA reads TGTGCCAGCTCACTAGGACAGGAAGAGACCCAGTACTTC. Translating gives CASSLGQEETQYF. The whole variable domain, remainder taken from reference TRBV18 and TRBJ2-5, is NAGVMQNPRHLVRRRGQEARLRCSPMKGHSHVYWYRQLPEEGLKFMVYLQKENIIDESGMPKERFSAEFPKEGPSILRIQQVVRGDSAAYFCASSLGQEETQYFGPGTRLLVL.

The genes are TRBV7-9 and TRBJ2-3; the D gene is possibly TRBD2 (5 bases). Germline V gene lookup returns CDR1 SEHNR and CDR2 FQNEAQ (reference sequence). V was cut by 4 bases and J by 5 bases, with 7 bases left in between. This CDR3 is built from 12 residues. Written as DNA, the CDR3 is TGTGCCAGCAGCTACGGGGTAGATACGCAGTATTTT. This encodes CASSYGVDTQYF.

The J gene is TRBJ2-7, the V gene TRBV6-5; perhaps TRBD2 as D (5 bases). The ends were cut back, 1 base at V and 10 bases at J, with 14 bases in the middle. The CDR3 extends over 13 amino acids. Germline V CDR1 and CDR2: MNHEY, SVGAGI. For the CDR3, the DNA is TGTGCCAGCAGTTACTTCGAGTCAGCGGAACAGTACTTC. Translated: CASSYFESAEQYF.

The CDR3 DNA sequence: TGCGCCAGCAGCCTATGGACTAGCGTCGCCACAGATACGCAGTATTTT. Its protein is CASSLWTSVATDTQYF. The chain carries TRBV5-1 and TRBJ2-3, with TRBD2 matching over 9 bases. The germline gives CDR1 SGHRS, CDR2 YFSETQ. The V gene end was trimmed by 4 bases and the J gene end by 2 bases; junction bases not matched to a gene: 8. The CDR3 has 16 amino acids. Full variable domain (outside the CDR3, taken from reference TRBV5-1 and TRBJ2-3): KAGVTQTPRYLIKTRGQQVTLSCSPISGHRSVSWYQQTPGQGLQFLFEYFSETQRNKGNFPGRFSGRQFSNSRSEMNVSTLELGDSALYLCASSLWTSVATDTQYFGPGTRLTVL.

The chain is built from TRBV6-1 and TRBJ1-5; D not certain. The CDR3 has 16 amino acids. Germline V gene lookup returns CDR1 MNHNS and CDR2 SASEGT. V gave up 2 bases and J gave up 8 bases, with 19 bases separating them. The CDR3 is CASSESSRRLLEPQHF. DNA of the CDR3: TGTGCCAGCAGTGAATCGTCAAGGCGGCTACTCGAGCCCCAGCATTTT.

The J gene is TRBJ1-3, the V gene TRBV29-1, with D tentatively TRBD1 (6 bases). V lost 6 bases and J lost 2, with 14 bases in between. The CDR3 covers 14 residues. Germline V gene lookup returns CDR1 SQVTM and CDR2 ANQGSEA. The DNA for the CDR3 is TGCAGCGTGCAGACAGGAGATACTGGAAACACCATATATTTT. Its translation is CSVQTGDTGNTIYF.

The chain couples TRBV6-2 or TRBV6-3 to TRBJ1-5; the match to TRBD1 covers 8 bases. J gave up 1 base and V 2 bases, and 7 bases lay outside the gene matches. Germline values: CDR1 MNHEY, CDR2 SVGEGT. The CDR3 extends over 17 amino acids. The CDR3 is CASSYKEQGGSNQPQHF. CDR3 coding DNA: TGTGCCAGCAGTTACAAAGAACAGGGGGGGAGCAATCAGCCCCAGCATTTT.

The chain recombines TRBV5-1 with TRBJ1-2; TRBD1 agrees at 8 bases. V was clipped by 0 bases and J by 4 bases; unmatched bases: 5. The CDR3 extends over 15 amino acids. Germline V gene lookup returns CDR1 SGHRS and CDR2 YFSETQ. CDR3 residues: CASSLGDRMLYGYTF. CDR3 bases: TGCGCCAGCAGCTTGGGGGACAGGATGCTCTATGGCTACACCTTC.

This sequence joins TRBV24-1 and TRBJ2-3, with a tentative D call TRBD1 (6 bases). Trimming took 2 bases from V and 1 from J, leaving 12 bases between them. The CDR3 is made up of 16 amino acids. Germline V gene sequence: CDR1 KGHDR, CDR2 SFDVKD. CDR3 loop: CATSDSTGKGTDTQYF. The CDR3 DNA reads as TGTGCCACCAGTGATTCCACAGGGAAGGGCACAGATACGCAGTATTTT.

The rearrangement links TRBV19 to TRBJ2-1; D tentatively reads TRBD1 or TRBD2 (5 bases each). Trimming took 7 bases from V and 9 from J, leaving 25 bases between them. CDR3 length equals 16 residues. CDR1 is LNHDA, CDR2 SQIVND, per germline (reference sequence). CDR3 sequence: CASNLGTLHLGVEQFF. The CDR3 DNA sequence: TGTGCCAGTAATCTCGGGACCCTACACCTGGGGGTTGAGCAGTTCTTC.

V is TRBV18 and J is TRBJ1-2; TRBD1 matches at 7 bases. CDR3 size: 13 residues. The V segment lost 3 bases and the J segment 6 bases; nucleotides outside the gene matches: 4. The germline CDR1 and CDR2 sequences are KGHSH and LQKENI. CDR3 sequence (DNA): TGTGCCAGCTCACCGGGACAGCTTGATGGCTACACCTTC. Translated, it gives CASSPGQLDGYTF.

This chain uses TRBV7-6 with TRBJ2-6; D gene unclear. CDR3 length equals 15 residues. V lost 7 bases and J 0 bases, leaving 10 bases between the germline ends. The germline V gene has CDR1 SGHVS and CDR2 FNYEAQ. The CDR3 loop is CASTKMSSGANVLTF. CDR3 nucleotides: TGTGCCAGCACCAAAATGAGCTCTGGGGCCAACGTCCTGACTTTC.

This clone was observed a handful of times. The gene calls are TRBV6-5 and TRBJ1-1; D is unclear. Per germline, CDR1 MNHEY and CDR2 SVGAGI. The CDR3 extends over 12 amino acids. V lost 6 bases to trimming and J lost 0 bases, with 5 bases between them. CDR3 in DNA: TGTGCCAGCAGAACGGTGAACACTGAAGCTTTCTTT. It translates to CASRTVNTEAFF.

J is TRBJ2-1 and V is TRBV10-3, with D tentatively TRBD1 or TRBD2 (7 bases each). The CDR3 consists of 15 residues. V lost 6 bases, J lost 9 bases, and 21 bases lay in between. Germline CDR1 is ENHRY and CDR2 is SYGVKD. The CDR3 loop reads CAIRASGQHRGEQFF. The CDR3 coding sequence is TGTGCCATCAGGGCTAGCGGACAGCACAGGGGTGAGCAGTTCTTC.

The chain couples TRBV18 to TRBJ2-7; 7 bases are shared with TRBD1. The CDR3 is made up of 13 amino acids. The germline V gene has CDR1 KGHSH and CDR2 LQKENI. The junction had 4 bases not matched to a gene; V was cut back by 3 bases and J by 5 bases. The CDR3 protein is CASSPQGVDEQYF. The CDR3 DNA follows: TGTGCCAGCTCACCCCAGGGGGTCGACGAGCAGTACTTC.